Listed below are T cell receptor beta chains from one sample, sequenced in a study of blood T cell repertoires in COVID-19. Data came from immunoSEQ multiplex PCR; TCRdb stores just in-frame clones and leaves some out. The data contain 200,000 to 250,000 clones, approximately 90% of them singletons. Sequencing was carried out using peripheral blood. Receptors were obtained from a man in his thirties or forties with COVID-19, enrolled during active disease. Both conserved end residues are part of each CDR3. Fields, in order: J gene, V gene, clone size, CDR3 length, D gene, CDR3 DNA, CDR3 protein. The D gene is left open where the match is weak. Some rows have no size entry. The others give once, few or many, or a class for an expanded clone.

J: TRBJ1-4; V: TRBV29-1; size: NA; length: 13; D: TRBD1; DNA: TGCAGCGGGGGACAGGGATTATCTGAAAAACTGTTTTTT; CDR3: CSGGQGLSEKLFF
J: TRBJ2-1; V: TRBV28; size: NA; length: 16; D: NA; DNA: TGTGCCAGCAGTTTCTGGGGGCCCAGCTCCTACAATGAGCAGTTCTTC; CDR3: CASSFWGPSSYNEQFF
J: TRBJ1-5; V: TRBV5-5; size: NA; length: 16; D: TRBD1; DNA: TGTGCCAGCAGCGTCGGGACAGGGTATAGCAATCAGCCCCAGCATTTT; CDR3: CASSVGTGYSNQPQHF
J: TRBJ1-6; V: TRBV19; size: NA; length: 14; D: NA; DNA: TGTGCCAGTAGTAGGACACAGAATAATTCACCCCTCCACTTT; CDR3: CASSRTQNNSPLHF
J: TRBJ2-7; V: TRBV5-1; size: NA; length: 15; D: TRBD1; DNA: TGCGCCAGCAGCGTTTCCCGGGACAGTTCCTACGAGCAGTACTTC; CDR3: CASSVSRDSSYEQYF
J: TRBJ2-2; V: TRBV4-1; size: NA; length: 17; D: NA; DNA: TGCGCCAGCAGAACGAGATCGGGAGCAGCGAACACCGGGGAGCTGTTTTTT; CDR3: CASRTRSGAANTGELFF
J: TRBJ2-7; V: TRBV19; size: NA; length: 13; D: TRBD2; DNA: TGTGCCAGTAGTATTGGACTAGCGCTCGAGCAGTACTTC; CDR3: CASSIGLALEQYF
J: TRBJ1-2; V: TRBV6-5; size: once; length: 15; D: NA; DNA: TGTGCCAGCACAGCTAACCAGGGGACACCCTATGGCTACACCTTC; CDR3: CASTANQGTPYGYTF
J: TRBJ2-6; V: TRBV19; size: NA; length: 15; D: TRBD1; DNA: TGTGCCAGTAGTATTGACAGGGCTGGGGCCAACGTCCTGACTTTC; CDR3: CASSIDRAGANVLTF
J: TRBJ1-2; V: TRBV25-1; size: NA; length: 12; D: TRBD1; DNA: TGTGCCAGCAGTACAGGGGGCTATGGCTACACCTTC; CDR3: CASSTGGYGYTF
J: TRBJ2-3; V: TRBV7-9; size: NA; length: 15; D: TRBD2; DNA: TGTGCCAGCAGCCTAGCGGGGGGGCCCGCAGATACGCAGTATTTT; CDR3: CASSLAGGPADTQYF
J: TRBJ2-3; V: TRBV28; size: NA; length: 16; D: TRBD1; DNA: TGTGCCAGCAGTTTGGGGACAGGGGGCGGTTTTTATACGCAGTATTTT; CDR3: CASSLGTGGGFYTQYF
J: TRBJ1-1; V: TRBV3-1/TRBV3-2; size: NA; length: 13; D: NA; DNA: TGTGCCAGCAGCCTCCGTACAGGGCTGGAAGCTTTCTTT; CDR3: CASSLRTGLEAFF
J: TRBJ1-6; V: TRBV6-5; size: NA; length: 14; D: TRBD1; DNA: TGTGCCATATGGGGGGGACAGGGCAATTCACCCCTCCACTTT; CDR3: CAIWGGQGNSPLHF
J: TRBJ1-1; V: TRBV6-5; size: NA; length: 12; D: NA; DNA: TGTGCCAGCCTGCAGGGATACACTGAAGCTTTCTTT; CDR3: CASLQGYTEAFF
J: TRBJ1-2; V: TRBV6-5; size: NA; length: 16; D: TRBD1; DNA: TGTGCCAGCAGTTACGTGCGGACAGGGGGCGGCTATGGCTACACCTTC; CDR3: CASSYVRTGGGYGYTF
J: TRBJ1-2; V: TRBV4-3; size: NA; length: 16; D: NA; DNA: TGCGCCAGCAGCCAGAGGGGGATCACAACTAACTATGGCTACACCTTC; CDR3: CASSQRGITTNYGYTF
J: TRBJ1-5; V: TRBV4-3; size: NA; length: 15; D: TRBD1; DNA: TGCGCCAGCAGCCCCCAGACAGGGGGCTATCAGCCCCAGCATTTT; CDR3: CASSPQTGGYQPQHF
J: TRBJ1-2; V: TRBV28; size: NA; length: 16; D: NA; DNA: TGTGCCAGCAGCCTCCATTTGGTGGCCCAGAACTATGGCTACACCTTC; CDR3: CASSLHLVAQNYGYTF
J: TRBJ2-7; V: TRBV5-4; size: NA; length: 15; D: TRBD1; DNA: TGTGCCAGCAGCTTTATTCCGGGACAGGGCTACGAGCAGTACTTC; CDR3: CASSFIPGQGYEQYF
J: TRBJ1-4; V: TRBV9; size: NA; length: 16; D: TRBD1; DNA: TGTGCCAGCAGCGTTGGGCAGGGACAGGGCTCTGAAAAACTGTTTTTT; CDR3: CASSVGQGQGSEKLFF
J: TRBJ1-4; V: TRBV6-4; size: NA; length: 14; D: TRBD1; DNA: TGTGCCAGCAGTCCCCAGGGGGCTGGGGAAAAACTGTTTTTT; CDR3: CASSPQGAGEKLFF
J: TRBJ1-1; V: TRBV12-3/TRBV12-4; size: NA; length: 11; D: NA; DNA: TGTGCCAGCAGTTTCATGACTGAAGCTTTCTTT; CDR3: CASSFMTEAFF
J: TRBJ2-2; V: TRBV5-6; size: once; length: 15; D: TRBD2; DNA: TGTGCCAGCAGCTTGGATATGGCTAGCGGGGGGGAGCTGTTTTTT; CDR3: CASSLDMASGGELFF
J: TRBJ1-5; V: TRBV2; size: NA; length: 14; D: NA; DNA: TGTGCCAGCACGGGGAACAGGGGCAATCAGCCCCAGCATTTT; CDR3: CASTGNRGNQPQHF
J: TRBJ1-1; V: TRBV5-6; size: NA; length: 13; D: TRBD1; DNA: TGTGCCAGCAGCCCAGGGGGCGGCACTGAAGCTTTCTTT; CDR3: CASSPGGGTEAFF
J: TRBJ1-6; V: TRBV5-6; size: NA; length: 14; D: TRBD1; DNA: TGTGCCAGCAGCTTCGGGACAGGGCCTTCACCCCTCCACTTT; CDR3: CASSFGTGPSPLHF
J: TRBJ1-2; V: TRBV13; size: NA; length: 16; D: NA; DNA: TGTGCCAGCAGCCCGAAGGTGGGGCAAGGCATCTATGGCTACACCTTC; CDR3: CASSPKVGQGIYGYTF
J: TRBJ2-2; V: TRBV5-5; size: NA; length: 16; D: TRBD2; DNA: TGTGCCAGCACCAGAATAGCGGGAGGGATCACCGGGGAGCTGTTTTTT; CDR3: CASTRIAGGITGELFF
J: TRBJ1-2; V: TRBV27; size: once; length: 14; D: TRBD1; DNA: TGTGCCAGCAGCCAAACCTGGGACAGGGATGGCTACACCTTC; CDR3: CASSQTWDRDGYTF
J: TRBJ1-1; V: TRBV5-4; size: NA; length: 14; D: TRBD1; DNA: TGTGCCAGCAGCTTTAGGACAGGGGGCACTGAAGCTTTCTTT; CDR3: CASSFRTGGTEAFF